The text below deals with one T cell receptor beta chain. Its antigen is as yet unknown. The data were obtained in a study of a mutant IDH1 vaccine in newly diagnosed glioma. Assay used: immunoSEQ multiplex PCR; TCRdb lists only in-frame clones, some missing. Of roughly 68,000 clones listed, roughly 74% are singletons. This CDR3 is built from 16 residues. The V segment lost 4 bases and the J segment 3 bases; nucleotides outside the gene matches: 7. Germline CDR1 reads WSHSY; CDR2 reads SAAADI. Regarding time point: week 35, safety follow-up. Vaccination used 300 ug of mutant IDH1 20-mer peptide per dose, with topical imiquimod. The study gave patients eight vaccinations in weeks 1, 3, 5, 7, 11, 15, 19, 23.

The sequenced sample was PBMCs, obtained from a glioma patient whose treatment included an IDH1 peptide vaccine. The chain recombines TRBV10-2 with TRBJ1-5; TRBD1 matches at 9 bases. The sequence was obtained from a man in his forties or fifties with glioma. In DNA, the CDR3 is TGCGCCAGCAGTGGGACAGGGGAGGGTTACAATCAGCCCCAGCATTTT. Amino acid sequence: CASSGTGEGYNQPQHF.